The clone carrying this T cell receptor beta chain was observed a few times. As yet, its antigen is unknown. The CDR3 runs to 12 residues. V lost 9 bases to trimming and J lost 4 bases, with 12 bases between them. Germline CDR1 reads SNHLY; CDR2 reads FYNNEI. TCRdb keeps only in-frame clones here, not all; method: immunoSEQ multiplex PCR. The sample lists approximately 9,800 clones; 75% to 90% were seen once. The sample is drawn from a study of PD-1 blockade in mismatch repair-deficient tumors. All patients were mismatch repair deficient, assessed by either PCR or immunohistochemistry. Study results and caveats: After pembrolizumab, tumor-resident clones rose rapidly, then generally contracted before radiologic responses.

V and J are TRBV2 and TRBJ1-1, with D maybe TRBD1 (5 bases). The sample was PBMCs, taken 46 to 49 weeks after starting pembrolizumab. The sequence was collected from an adult with mismatch repair-deficient cancer. The CDR3 nucleotides read TGTGCCAGTCGGCAAGGGGTCACTGAAGCTTTCTTT. Protein product: CASRQGVTEAFF.